This T cell receptor (beta chain) was observed in a study of early T cells in non-severe SARS-CoV-2 infection. Study as a whole: Chains from this unsorted whole-blood bulk RNA could not be paired.

Molecules of cDNA were individually given unique molecular identifiers that were attached to them. TCRdb independently ran MiXCR on the 5' RACE reads; one entry per CDR3 protein. The table has around 76,000 distinct CDR3 sequences, roughly 14% seen once. Unmatched junction bases numbered 14, after V lost 3 bases and J lost 5 bases. The CDR3 is 19 amino acids. This material consisted of whole blood, taken at baseline. The chain joins TRBV12-3 or TRBV12-4 to TRBJ2-1, with 12 positions matching TRBD2. This TCR came from an adult who was a healthcare worker with PCR-confirmed SARS-CoV-2 infection or an uninfected control (not recorded which). The CDR3 region is CASSFGGSRLAGGDNEQFF. In DNA form, the CDR3 reads TGTGCCAGCAGTTTTGGGGGATCCCGCCTAGCGGGAGGGGACAATGAGCAGTTCTTC.